The 30 T cell receptor beta chains listed next were all sequenced from one sample in a study of vaccination effects on CD4 cells after COVID-19. No antigen is known for these receptors. Expansion with viral peptide pools was applied to antigen-specific CD4+ T cells by the ViraFEST assay prior to sequencing. Culture proceeded for approximately 9 days, and CD4+ T cells were then isolated. Clones were sequenced by immunoSEQ multiplex PCR, and TCRdb holds only the in-frame ones, with some missing. The table shows over 55,000 clones, with roughly 81% occurring only once. This sample comprised CD4+ T cells from PBMCs cultured with HCoV-229E spike peptides, obtained before COVID-19 vaccination. The receptors here all came from a human donor who received a COVID-19 vaccine.

CDR3 loop: CASSPRTGTTDTQYF. The CDR3 region has the DNA TGTGCCAGCAGCCCCCGGACAGGGACCACAGATACGCAGTATTTT. This sequence joins TRBV7-3 and TRBJ2-3; 8 positions match TRBD1. CDR1 is SGHTA and CDR2 is FQGTGA in the germline V gene. CDR3 length: 15 residues. J gave up 2 bases and V 5 bases, and 6 bases lay outside the gene matches.

This clone has just a few counts. CDR3: CASSPHGPYGYTF. DNA for the CDR3: TGTGCCAGCAGCCCCCACGGGCCTTATGGCTACACCTTC. The V gene is TRBV3-1 (or the pseudogene TRBV3-2), the J gene TRBJ1-2; D is ambiguous. Looked up from germline, CDR1 is LGHDT and CDR2 is YNNKEL (reference sequence). V lost 4 bases and J lost 5, with 11 bases in between. The CDR3 runs 13 residues.

This clone was recorded only once. The genes are TRBV9 and TRBJ2-7; TRBD1 aligns across 8 bases. In germline, CDR1 is SGDLS, CDR2 YYNGEE. Losses at the gene ends were 3 bases for V and 5 bases for J; bases not matched to a gene: 10. The CDR3 is 15 residues long. The CDR3: CASSEGQASFHEQYV. CDR3 coding DNA: TGTGCCAGCAGCGAGGGACAGGCCTCTTTTCACGAGCAGTACGTC.

The CDR3 region has the DNA TGTGCCATCAGAGACGGTAGCAATCAGCCCCAGCATTTT. Protein sequence: CAIRDGSNQPQHF. This rearrangement joins TRBV10-3 to TRBJ1-5; D remains unclear. V gave up 6 bases and J gave up 0 bases, with 6 bases separating them. CDR1 and CDR2 from the germline V gene are ENHRY and SYGVKD. The CDR3 loop spans 13 amino acids.

The CDR3 nucleotides read TGTGCCAGCAGTGCTCTGGGGGGGGCCGACACCGGGGAGCTGTTTTTT. The encoded protein is CASSALGGADTGELFF. The chain couples TRBV25-1 to TRBJ2-2; the D gene is possibly TRBD2 (7 bases). The germline CDR1 and CDR2 sequences are MGHDK and SYGVNS. V was pared by 4 bases and J by 3 bases, with 15 bases between. The CDR3 has 16 amino acids. Drawing the rest from reference TRBV25-1 and TRBJ2-2, the complete variable domain is EADIYQTPRYLVIGTGKKITLECSQTMGHDKMYWYQQDPGMELHLIHYSYGVNSTEKGDLSSESTVSRIRTEHFPLTLESARPSHTSQYLCASSALGGADTGELFFGEGSRLTVL.

The chain carries TRBV7-9 and TRBJ1-1; a possible D gene is TRBD1 (5 bases). The V end was cut by 2 bases, the J end by 1 base, with 11 bases between. The V gene's germline CDR1 is SEHNR and CDR2 FQNEAQ (reference sequence). This CDR3 is 15 amino acids long. CDR3 bases: TGTGCCAGCAGCTTAATGGGGGACTCGAACACTGAAGCTTTCTTT. This gives the protein CASSLMGDSNTEAFF.

The V call is TRBV7-8, the J call TRBJ1-1; 7 bases line up with TRBD1. CDR1 and CDR2 from the germline V gene are SGHVS and FQNEAQ. The trim removed 8 bases at V and 1 base at J, leaving 7 bases unmatched. The CDR3 has 14 residues. This CDR3 is CASGGTGENTEAFF. In DNA, the CDR3 is TGTGCCAGCGGGGGAACAGGGGAGAACACTGAAGCTTTCTTT. The full variable domain, completed using reference TRBV7-8 and TRBJ1-1, is GAGVSQSPRYKVAKRGQDVALRCDPISGHVSLFWYQQALGQGPEFLTYFQNEAQLDKSGLPSDRFFAERPEGSVSTLKIQRTQQEDSAVYLCASGGTGENTEAFFGQGTRLTVV.

The genes are TRBV3-1 (or the pseudogene TRBV3-2) and TRBJ1-2; 9 bases are shared with TRBD1. Trimming took 0 bases from V and 5 from J; bases not matched to a gene: 7. Germline assignment: CDR1 LGHDT and CDR2 YNNKEL (reference sequence). There are 16 residues in the CDR3. CDR3 amino acids: CASSQDGDRENYGYTF. For the CDR3, the DNA is TGTGCCAGCAGCCAAGACGGGGACAGGGAGAATTATGGCTACACCTTC.

The V and J genes are TRBV7-8 and TRBJ1-1; D not resolved. The CDR3 is 16 residues long. In germline, CDR1 is SGHVS, CDR2 FQNEAQ. V shed 1 base and J shed 0 bases, with 12 bases lying between them. DNA of the CDR3: TGTGCCAGCAGCTTAGAAGCGTCAGGAGTGAACACTGAAGCTTTCTTT. Its protein is CASSLEASGVNTEAFF.

The CDR3 DNA reads TGTGCCAGCAGCTTAAACTCGGGACAGATAAAGAATGAGCAGTTCTTC. This encodes CASSLNSGQIKNEQFF. The chain links TRBV7-2 to TRBJ2-1, with 7 bases fitting TRBD1. Germline assignment: CDR1 SGHTA and CDR2 FQGNSA. J gave up 7 bases and V 2 bases, and 11 bases lay outside the gene matches. This CDR3 comprises 16 residues.

This clone was observed a few times. This chain links TRBV9 with TRBJ2-2; D is unresolved. Germline V gene sequence: CDR1 SGDLS, CDR2 YYNGEE. V lost 4 bases and J 5 bases, leaving 9 bases between the germline ends. The CDR3 totals 13 residues. The CDR3 region has the DNA TGTGCCAGCAGCCTAGACACGACCGGGGAGCTGTTTTTT. This sequence encodes CASSLDTTGELFF. The complete variable domain, with remaining parts taken from reference TRBV9 and TRBJ2-2, reads DSGVTQTPKHLITATGQRVTLRCSPRSGDLSVYWYQQSLDQGLQFLIQYYNGEERAKGNILERFSAQQFPDLHSELNLSSLELGDSALYFCASSLDTTGELFFGEGSRLTVL.

The chain carries TRBV5-5 and TRBJ2-7, with D perhaps matching TRBD1 (6 bases). The V gene lost 4 bases and the J gene lost 4 bases, with 9 bases spanning the gap. Germline V gives CDR1 SGHKS, CDR2 YYEKEE (reference sequence). The CDR3 loop spans 12 amino acids. CDR3 sequence reads: CASSLTGYEQYV. The CDR3 DNA sequence: TGTGCCAGCAGCCTAACAGGGTACGAGCAGTACGTC.

The chain carries TRBV2 and TRBJ1-2; D uncertain. Germline V CDR1 and CDR2: SNHLY, FYNNEI. V was pared by 7 bases and J by 2 bases, with 5 bases between. This CDR3 has 11 residues. The CDR3 loop reads CASNPNYGYTF. CDR3 nucleotides: TGTGCCAGCAACCCCAACTATGGCTACACCTTC.

This clone was picked up one time. The CDR3 reads CASSRDRGLFQPQHF. CDR3 DNA sequence: TGTGCCAGTAGTCGAGACAGGGGGCTGTTTCAGCCCCAGCATTTT. The chain combines TRBV19 with TRBJ1-5; 10 bases align to TRBD1. V lost 5 bases to trimming and J lost 6 bases; unmatched junction nucleotides: 7. The CDR3 has 15 residues. Germline V gene sequence: CDR1 LNHDA, CDR2 SQIVND (reference sequence).

This CDR3 reads CASSLTAGRRYNSPLHF. In DNA, the CDR3 is TGTGCCAGCAGTTTAACGGCAGGGCGAAGGTATAATTCACCCCTCCACTTT. This chain joins TRBV28 and TRBJ1-6, with a tentative D call TRBD1 (5 bases). With 2 bases removed from V and 4 bases from J, the gap between germline ends came to 15 bases. The CDR3 sequence is 17 residues long. Germline values: CDR1 MDHEN, CDR2 SYDVKM.

The V call is TRBV2, the J call TRBJ1-4, with a weak D call TRBD1 (5 bases). The germline V gene encodes CDR1 SNHLY and CDR2 FYNNEI. Trimming shortened V by 11 bases and J by 8 bases, and 18 bases separated the two germline ends. This CDR3 has 13 amino acids. The CDR3 bases are TGTGCCGGTTCGGGGCAATTCGGAGAAAAACTGTTTTTT. Its translation: CAGSGQFGEKLFF.

The chain joins TRBV6-5 to TRBJ1-2; 7 bases map to TRBD1. The CDR3 sequence is 14 residues long. The V and J ends lost 6 bases and 4 bases, in that order; junction bases with no gene match: 8. Germline lookup yields CDR1 MNHEY and CDR2 SVGAGI. The CDR3 loop reads CASSQRQGPYGYTF. The CDR3 DNA is TGTGCCAGCAGCCAGCGACAGGGTCCCTATGGCTACACCTTC.

V is TRBV5-1 and J is TRBJ2-2; 8 positions agree with TRBD1. CDR3 length: 17 residues. V shed 4 bases, J shed 3 bases, and the junction held 11 bases outside the gene matches. Germline values: CDR1 SGHRS, CDR2 YFSETQ. The CDR3 spells CASSNQPTGVDTGELFF. The CDR3 coding sequence is TGCGCCAGCAGCAACCAGCCGACAGGGGTCGACACCGGGGAGCTGTTTTTT.

This clone was counted between two and nine times. CDR3 in amino acids: CAWSREGLYEQYV. CDR3 in DNA: TGTGCCTGGAGTAGGGAGGGCCTCTACGAGCAGTACGTC. The chain combines TRBV30 with TRBJ2-7; 7 positions match TRBD2. Trimming at V came to 2 bases and at J to 3 bases, leaving 4 bases not matched to a gene. Germline V gene lookup returns CDR1 GTSNPN and CDR2 SVGIG (reference sequence). There are 13 residues in the CDR3.

The V call is TRBV5-1, the J call TRBJ2-2; D remains unclear. The V and J ends lost 4 bases and 6 bases respectively, with 10 bases between them. Germline V gene lookup returns CDR1 SGHRS and CDR2 YFSETQ. The CDR3 has 13 residues. DNA for the CDR3: TGCGCCAGCAGCCCCATAGGACCCGGGGAGCTGTTTTTT. Translating gives CASSPIGPGELFF.

The CDR3 sequence: CASGLVSVTDTQYF. The CDR3 DNA reads as TGTGCTAGTGGTTTGGTATCAGTCACAGATACGCAGTATTTT. The chain is built from TRBV12-5 and TRBJ2-3; unclear D gene. This CDR3 region has 14 residues. With 0 bases removed from V and 2 bases from J, the gap between germline ends came to 6 bases. From germline, CDR1 is LGHNT and CDR2 FRNRAP.

This chain joins TRBV19 and TRBJ1-3, with TRBD1 identical over 7 bases. Trimming took 4 bases from V and 6 from J; bases not matched to a gene: 6. The CDR3 has 14 residues. Germline CDR1 and CDR2: LNHDA and SQIVND (reference sequence). The CDR3 sequence: CASSRQGEVNTIYF. As DNA, the CDR3 is TGTGCCAGTAGTAGACAGGGAGAAGTAAACACCATATATTTT.

This clone was seen a few times. This sequence joins TRBV2 and TRBJ2-2, with no clear D. The CDR3 is 13 amino acids. The V and J ends lost 4 bases and 3 bases respectively, with 6 bases between them. Germline V gene lookup returns CDR1 SNHLY and CDR2 FYNNEI. The CDR3: CASSAWDTGELFF. CDR3 coding DNA: TGTGCCAGCAGTGCCTGGGACACCGGGGAGCTGTTTTTT.

This rearrangement joins TRBV6-5 to TRBJ1-6; perhaps TRBD1 as D (6 bases). CDR1 is MNHEY and CDR2 is SVGAGI in the germline V gene. This CDR3 contains 13 residues. CDR3 coding DNA: TGTGCAATCAATACAGGGTATAATTCACCCCTCCACTTT. This gives the protein CAINTGYNSPLHF.

The chain uses TRBV24-1 and TRBJ1-3; 10 nucleotides match TRBD1. V dropped 4 bases and J dropped 3; count of bases not matched to a gene: 8. Germline assignment: CDR1 KGHDR and CDR2 SFDVKD. This CDR3 contains 17 residues. The CDR3 loop is CATSDRPGTGVGNTIYF. The CDR3 region has the DNA TGTGCCACCAGTGACCGTCCCGGGACAGGGGTTGGAAACACCATATATTTT.

The gene calls are TRBV30 and TRBJ1-1; D is unclear. V was cut by 3 bases and J by 1 base, with 6 bases left in between. The CDR3 length is 12 residues. Looked up from germline, CDR1 is GTSNPN and CDR2 is SVGIG (reference sequence). CDR3 protein: CAWRWGNTEAFF. The CDR3, as DNA: TGTGCCTGGAGATGGGGGAACACTGAAGCTTTCTTT.

The CDR3 region has the DNA TGCGCCAGCAGCTCCCCCGGGACTCCTAAGGGAAATGAGCAGTTCTTC. It specifies CASSSPGTPKGNEQFF. The chain combines TRBV5-1 with TRBJ2-1; tentative D call: TRBD2 (6 bases). The CDR3 loop spans 16 amino acids. Germline assignment: CDR1 SGHRS and CDR2 YFSETQ. V shed 3 bases and J shed 7 bases, with 20 bases lying between them.

The gene calls are TRBV6-5 and TRBJ2-1, with D possibly matching TRBD2 (5 bases). V lost 3 bases, J lost 14 bases, and 11 bases lay in between. From germline, CDR1 is MNHEY and CDR2 SVGAGI. The CDR3 extends over 11 amino acids. As DNA, the CDR3 is TGTGCCAGCAGTTATCGCAAGGAGGAGTTCTTC. This codes for CASSYRKEEFF.

The rearrangement joins TRBV29-1 to TRBJ2-6; 9 positions match TRBD1. CDR1 and CDR2 from the germline V gene are SQVTM and ANQGSEA. With V trimmed by 1 base and J by 2 bases, 12 bases remained unmatched. The CDR3 runs to 19 residues. Here the CDR3 reads CSVEVWSGTGSAGANVLTF. CDR3 nucleotides: TGCAGCGTTGAAGTTTGGTCCGGGACAGGGTCTGCTGGGGCCAACGTCCTGACTTTC.

The chain is built from TRBV5-1 and TRBJ2-3; 11 bases are a match to TRBD2. With 2 bases clipped from V and 5 bases from J, the junction kept 4 bases outside the gene matches. The CDR3 runs to 15 residues. Germline V CDR1 and CDR2: SGHRS, YFSETQ. In DNA, the CDR3 is TGCGCCAGCAGCTTTTTAGCGGGGGGGGTAGATACGCAGTATTTT. This encodes CASSFLAGGVDTQYF.